This T cell receptor beta chain appears in the sequencing data of a study of long-term antiretroviral therapy in people with HIV. Findings of the study overall: Although diversity increased after ART, it remained lower than in transplant donor controls. Clones that expanded before ART (that is, prior to treatment) dominated the repertoire at all time points.

Each donor had at least one pre-ART and at least two post-ART PBMC samples. Survey-level resolution applied to immunoSEQ assay v3.0. Sequencing used immunoSEQ multiplex PCR; TCRdb keeps in-frame clones, though not all of them. The repertoire holds 16,000 or so clones, around 84% seen once, with roughly 4.5% in the top ten. Note on this clone: Its antigen is currently unknown.

Trimming pared 2 bases from V and 3 bases from J, leaving 17 bases between. This CDR3 contains 18 residues. Per germline, CDR1 SGHTA and CDR2 FQGTGA. The chain combines TRBV7-3 with TRBJ2-6; tentative D call: TRBD1 (6 bases). Source: unsorted PBMCs, taken 0.1 years before starting antiretroviral therapy. The sequence was obtained from a man aged 18 to 29 with HIV. DNA of the CDR3: TGTGCCAGCAGCTTATATGGGGGCGAAGTATTTGGGGCCAACGTCCTGACTTTC. Translating gives CASSLYGGEVFGANVLTF.